This T cell receptor (beta chain) is drawn from a study of metastatic and nonmetastatic thyroid tumors. In the study overall: A comparison of repertoires was made across blood and tumor or nodule tissue from malignant and benign thyroid patients. Study conclusions and caveats: As reported, TCR beta diversity in blood and tumor was significantly higher in malignant thyroid tumors than in benign nodules.

The CDR3 is made up of 15 amino acids. Germline CDR1 is MNHNS and CDR2 is SASEGT. TCRdb re-clonotyped the PCR reads through MiXCR. The data show about 5,900 clones, more than 30% seen once. Points on this clone: Antigen unknown. One end of the junction varies from germline; a read error may be responsible.

Treatment of any kind had been given to no patient before thyroid surgery. The clonotype was recovered from a male donor with papillary thyroid cancer or a benign thyroid nodule (not recorded which). Some clones in this sample may be carry-over from other donors' samples. V is TRBV6-1 and J is TRBJ2-1; D is unclear. The sample comprised adjacent normal tissue. The CDR3 spells CASSIHGYSYSEQFF. CDR3 in DNA: TGTGCCAGCAGCATCCATGGCTACTCCTACAGTGAGCAGTTCTTC.